This TCR beta chain was identified in a study of T cells in Graves' hyperthyroidism and ophthalmopathy. Across the whole study: Blood was drawn when the patient was first diagnosed and still untreated. Study findings and constraints: Appearing also in blood were most of the thyroid clonotypes expanded above 0.001. The model forecast ophthalmopathy, anticipating it by a median about 6.5 months before onset.

This clonotype was seen repeatedly, ten times or more. Antigen: not known. For Graves' hyperthyroidism to be stable, ophthalmopathy could not progress within 18 months. Amplified TCR beta CDR3 regions derived from RNA transcripts. First-round RT-PCR of the TCR CDR3 relied on the HTBI primer set. MiXCR, applied by TCRdb to the multiplex PCR reads, yields one record per CDR3 protein. There are about 210,000 distinct CDR3 sequences in the sample; approximately 17% occur only once, and approximately 50% lies in the top ten. The CDR3 is 14 amino acids. V gave up 0 bases and J gave up 2 bases, with 8 bases separating them. Germline CDR1 is MNHEY and CDR2 is SVGAGI.

This sequence joins TRBV6-5 and TRBJ2-7; D is unresolved. Sequencing was done on a sample of blood. The receptor was isolated from a man aged 45-65 years with Graves' hyperthyroidism. CDR3 nucleotides: TGTGCCAGCAGTTACTCTCACGCGACCTACGAGCAGTACTTC. Residues: CASSYSHATYEQYF.